The sequence of this TCR beta chain was determined in a study of T-cell reconstitution after alpha-beta-depleted transplantation in children. This CDR3 has 15 residues. Germline V gives CDR1 SGHTA, CDR2 FQGNSA. V lost 3 bases, J lost 3 bases, and 4 bases stayed unmatched. This clonotype was counted many times. As yet, its antigen is unknown. Preparing the TCRbeta library involved the use of unique molecular identifiers. TCRdb redid the calling of the PCR reads with MiXCR, one entry per CDR3 protein. Of around 130,000 distinct CDR3 sequences listed, roughly 9% were seen once; the top ten hold about 24%. Findings and caveats of the study: Expanded clones from the graft, numbering several hundred, reportedly supplied alpha-beta T cells about two months after transplant. One year after transplant, T-cell counts and diversity came mostly from newly produced T cells. Recipient T cells and thymic progenitors that survived were the source of the high TCRbeta diversity seen at day 60 in some patients.

This clonotype was obtained from a girl younger than two who had a stem cell transplant for combined immunodeficiency, so the T cells may come from the graft donor. J is TRBJ2-2 and V is TRBV7-2; 7 bases line up with TRBD1. Source: PBMCs, mostly from graft donor cells, taken 180 days after TCRalphabeta/CD19-depleted stem cell transplant. The CDR3 sequence is CASSFRQGYTGELFF. The CDR3 nucleotides are TGTGCCAGCAGCTTCCGACAGGGATACACCGGGGAGCTGTTTTTT.